These 16 T cell receptor beta chains were all obtained from the same sample, sequenced in a study of response to subunit inactivated influenza vaccine. TCRdb analysed the RT-PCR reads with MiXCR anew, one entry per CDR3 protein. The sample includes hundreds of thousands of distinct CDR3 sequences, about 20% of them seen just once. The source material was PBMCs from blood, sampled approximately 22 months after vaccination. The source of these receptors is a man aged 50-75 years who received an inactivated influenza vaccine.

The chain uses TRBV2 and TRBJ1-2; D possibly corresponds to TRBD1 (6 bases). Germline lookup yields CDR1 SNHLY and CDR2 FYNNEI. The germline V and J ends were trimmed by 9 bases and 0 bases, with 17 bases remaining between them. This CDR3 spans 15 amino acids. The CDR3, as DNA: TGTGCCAGAACCTCCGGGACAACAGCTAACTATGGCTACACCTTC. Protein: CARTSGTTANYGYTF.

This clonotype showed up just a few times. This chain links TRBV19 with TRBJ1-5; weak D call: TRBD1 (5 bases). The CDR3 is made up of 15 amino acids. CDR1 LNHDA and CDR2 SQIVND come from the germline V gene (reference sequence). V was cut by 6 bases and J by 1 base, with 13 bases left in between. In DNA, the CDR3 is TGTGCCAGTAGACAGGCCCGACGGAGCAATCAGCCCCAGCATTTT. Amino acids: CASRQARRSNQPQHF.

The chain carries TRBV7-2 and TRBJ2-7; D tentatively fits TRBD1 or TRBD2 (5 bases each). The CDR3 extends over 13 amino acids. Trimming pared 4 bases from V and 5 bases from J, leaving 12 bases between. The germline V gene encodes CDR1 SGHTA and CDR2 FQGNSA. The chain's CDR3 is CASSSRVGDEQYF. CDR3 nucleotide sequence: TGTGCCAGCAGCTCCCGTGTGGGGGACGAGCAGTACTTC.

The genes are TRBV19 and TRBJ1-2; D remains ambiguous. The CDR3 is made up of 11 amino acids. The germline CDR1 and CDR2 sequences are LNHDA and SQIVND (reference sequence). V gave up 6 bases and J gave up 6 bases, with 8 bases separating them. CDR3 in amino acids: CASSGLHGYTF. The CDR3 nucleotides read TGTGCCAGTAGCGGTCTTCATGGCTACACCTTC.

The chain links TRBV20-1 to TRBJ2-3; 12 bases match TRBD2. V was pared by 6 bases and J by 4 bases, with 8 bases of the junction left unmatched. CDR3 size: 15 residues. Germline CDR1 is DFQATT and CDR2 is SNEGSKA (reference sequence). The DNA of the CDR3 is TGCAGTGCAAGTATCGGACTAGCGGGGTCAGATACGCAGTATTTT. Its translation is CSASIGLAGSDTQYF.

This sequence joins TRBV29-1 and TRBJ1-4; D unresolved. The CDR3 consists of 12 residues. V was cut by 6 bases and J by 10 bases, with 15 bases left in between. Germline V gene sequence: CDR1 SQVTM, CDR2 ANQGSEA. The CDR3 DNA reads TGCAGCGTCCCTTCGAGGCCCCGAAAACTGTTTTTT. It specifies CSVPSRPRKLFF.

This clonotype was seen only a few times. This chain links TRBV7-9 with TRBJ1-2, with D possibly TRBD1 on 6 matching bases. V lost 2 bases and J 7 bases, leaving 11 bases between the germline ends. The CDR3 is 13 amino acids. Germline lookup yields CDR1 SEHNR and CDR2 FQNEAQ (reference sequence). CDR3 in amino acids: CASSLTDRGGYTF. In DNA, the CDR3 is TGTGCCAGCAGCTTAACGGACAGAGGTGGCTACACCTTC. The full variable domain, its missing parts supplied by reference TRBV7-9 and TRBJ1-2, is DTGVSQNPRHKITKRGQNVTFRCDPISEHNRLYWYRQTLGQGPEFLTYFQNEAQLEKSRLLSDRFSAERPKGSFSTLEIQRTEQGDSAMYLCASSLTDRGGYTFGSGTRLTVV.

This chain links TRBV6-4 with TRBJ2-3; 15 bases line up with TRBD2. V was clipped by 2 bases and J by 2 bases; unmatched bases: 8. The CDR3 is made up of 19 amino acids. Per the germline V gene, CDR1 is MRHNA and CDR2 is SNTAGT. The CDR3 reads CASSDHGTSGGIDTDTQYF. The CDR3 nucleotides are TGTGCCAGCAGTGACCATGGGACTAGCGGGGGGATCGACACAGATACGCAGTATTTT.

V and J are TRBV14 and TRBJ1-4; TRBD1 is a possible D gene (5 bases). Trimming removed 5 bases from V and 0 bases from J, with 25 bases in between. The CDR3 has 20 amino acids. Looked up from germline, CDR1 is SGHDN and CDR2 is FVKESK. The CDR3 reads CASSEGRRGIPSATNEKLFF. In nucleotides, the CDR3 is TGTGCCAGCAGCGAGGGGCGGCGGGGTATCCCCTCTGCAACTAATGAAAAACTGTTTTTT.

The rearrangement joins TRBV11-2 to TRBJ2-1, with TRBD2 matching over 8 bases. V shed 1 base, J shed 9 bases, and the junction held 14 bases outside the gene matches. This CDR3 spans 17 amino acids. Germline CDR1 SGHAT, CDR2 FQNNGV. DNA of the CDR3: TGTGCCAGCAGCTTAGCCGAAGGTAGCGGGACCTGGGGTGAGCAGTTCTTC. Amino acids: CASSLAEGSGTWGEQFF.

In its sample, this clonotype was seen a few times. V and J are TRBV3-1 and TRBJ1-5; D is possibly TRBD1 (5 bases). Germline CDR1 and CDR2: LGHDT and YNNKEL (reference sequence). The CDR3 is made up of 15 amino acids. V was cut by 4 bases and J by 4 bases, with 14 bases left in between. CDR3 residues: CASSLGVGTNQPQHF. CDR3 sequence (DNA): TGTGCCAGCAGCCTGGGGGTTGGAACGAATCAGCCCCAGCATTTT.

This clonotype was seen at least ten times. This chain links TRBV6-1 with TRBJ1-5; D not certain. From germline, CDR1 is MNHNS and CDR2 SASEGT. This CDR3 is 14 amino acids long. The V end lost 7 bases, the J end lost 4 bases, and 14 bases lay between the germline ends. This CDR3 reads CASTNGPTNQPQHF. The CDR3 nucleotides read TGTGCCAGCACCAACGGGCCAACAAATCAGCCCCAGCATTTT.

The chain recombines TRBV29-1 with TRBJ1-1; TRBD1 is a possible D gene (5 bases). V lost 4 bases, J lost 1 base, and 10 bases lay in between. CDR1 is SQVTM and CDR2 is ANQGSEA in the germline V gene. This CDR3 is 13 amino acids long. The CDR3 sequence is CSVGRQTNTEAFF. CDR3 bases: TGCAGCGTTGGGCGACAGACGAACACTGAAGCTTTCTTT.

In this sample, this clonotype turned up once. The chain joins TRBV7-2 to TRBJ1-1, with D tentatively TRBD1 (6 bases). The germline CDR1 and CDR2 sequences are SGHTA and FQGNSA. The V and J ends lost 5 bases and 6 bases respectively, with 13 bases between them. This CDR3 has 13 residues. The CDR3 DNA reads TGTGCCAGCAGCCCTGGCAGGGGCGCTGAAGCTTTCTTT. Amino acid sequence: CASSPGRGAEAFF.

V gene TRBV15 combines with J gene TRBJ1-1; unclear D gene. Germline assignment: CDR1 LNHNV and CDR2 YYDKDF (reference sequence). V dropped 4 bases and J dropped 3 bases, with 6 bases sitting between them. The CDR3 is 12 residues long. The CDR3 region is CATSTRHTEAFF. Written as DNA, the CDR3 is TGTGCCACCAGCACACGACACACTGAAGCTTTCTTT.

This clonotype occurred a few times. This sequence joins TRBV6-1 and TRBJ1-1; D call uncertain. Per germline, CDR1 MNHNS and CDR2 SASEGT. This CDR3 has 14 amino acids. Trimming cost V 0 bases and J 2 bases, with 7 bases left between them. This CDR3 reads CASSEAPSNTEAFF. The CDR3 nucleotides read TGTGCCAGCAGTGAAGCTCCCAGTAACACTGAAGCTTTCTTT.